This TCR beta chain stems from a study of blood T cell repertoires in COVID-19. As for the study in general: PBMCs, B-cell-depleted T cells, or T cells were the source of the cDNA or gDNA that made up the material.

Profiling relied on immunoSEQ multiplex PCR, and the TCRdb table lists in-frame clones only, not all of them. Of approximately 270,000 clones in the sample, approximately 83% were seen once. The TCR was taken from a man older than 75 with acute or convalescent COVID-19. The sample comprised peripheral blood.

The CDR3 reads CASSWGQGNNYGYTF. In nucleotides, the CDR3 is TGCGCCAGCAGCTGGGGACAGGGGAATAACTATGGCTACACCTTC. The chain couples TRBV5-1 to TRBJ1-2; 10 bases line up with TRBD1. Germline CDR1 is SGHRS and CDR2 is YFSETQ. The V and J ends lost 3 bases and 1 base, in that order; junction bases with no gene match: 3. The length of the CDR3 is 15 residues.